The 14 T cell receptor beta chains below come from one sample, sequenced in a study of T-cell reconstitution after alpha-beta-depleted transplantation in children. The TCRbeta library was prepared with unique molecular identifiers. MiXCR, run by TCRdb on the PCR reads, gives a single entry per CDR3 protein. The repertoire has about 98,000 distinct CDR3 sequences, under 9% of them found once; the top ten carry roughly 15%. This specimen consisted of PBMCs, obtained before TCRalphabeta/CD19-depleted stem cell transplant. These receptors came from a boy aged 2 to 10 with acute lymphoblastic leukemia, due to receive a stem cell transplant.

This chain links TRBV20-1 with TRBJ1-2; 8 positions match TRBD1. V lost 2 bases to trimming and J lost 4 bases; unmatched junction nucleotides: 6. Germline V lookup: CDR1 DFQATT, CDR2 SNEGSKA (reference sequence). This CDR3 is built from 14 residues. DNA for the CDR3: TGCAGTGCTAGACCGGGACAGGTTACCTATGGCTACACCTTC. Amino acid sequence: CSARPGQVTYGYTF.

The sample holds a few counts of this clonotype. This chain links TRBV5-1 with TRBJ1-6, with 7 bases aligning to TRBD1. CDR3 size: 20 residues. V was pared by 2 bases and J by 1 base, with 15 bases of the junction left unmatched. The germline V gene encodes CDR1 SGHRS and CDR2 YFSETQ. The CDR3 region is CASSLTAERQDRSYNSPLHF. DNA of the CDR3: TGCGCCAGCAGCTTAACCGCAGAGCGTCAGGACAGGTCCTATAATTCACCCCTCCACTTT. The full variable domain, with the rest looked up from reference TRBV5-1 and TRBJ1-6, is KAGVTQTPRYLIKTRGQQVTLSCSPISGHRSVSWYQQTPGQGLQFLFEYFSETQRNKGNFPGRFSGRQFSNSRSEMNVSTLELGDSALYLCASSLTAERQDRSYNSPLHFGNGTRLTVT.

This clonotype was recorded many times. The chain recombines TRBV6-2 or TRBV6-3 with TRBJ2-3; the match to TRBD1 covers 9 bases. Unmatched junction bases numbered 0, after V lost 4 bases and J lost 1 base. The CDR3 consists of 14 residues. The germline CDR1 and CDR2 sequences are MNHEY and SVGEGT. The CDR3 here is CASSWTGGTDTQYF. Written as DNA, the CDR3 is TGTGCCAGCAGTTGGACAGGGGGCACAGATACGCAGTATTTT.

The CDR3 loop is CASSGTASSYEQYF. In nucleotides, the CDR3 is TGTGCCAGCAGTGGGACAGCCAGCTCCTACGAGCAGTACTTC. J is TRBJ2-7 and V is TRBV2; tentatively, D is TRBD1 (6 bases). The V and J ends lost 4 bases and 0 bases respectively, with 10 bases between them. The germline gives CDR1 SNHLY, CDR2 FYNNEI. The CDR3 contains 14 residues.

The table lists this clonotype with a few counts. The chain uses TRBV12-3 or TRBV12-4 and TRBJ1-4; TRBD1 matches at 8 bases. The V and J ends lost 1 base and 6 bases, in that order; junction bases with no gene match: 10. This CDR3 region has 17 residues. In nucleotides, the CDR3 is TGTGCCAGCAGTTTAGTGAGCTGGGCAGGGGGCGATGAAAAACTGTTTTTT. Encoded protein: CASSLVSWAGGDEKLFF.

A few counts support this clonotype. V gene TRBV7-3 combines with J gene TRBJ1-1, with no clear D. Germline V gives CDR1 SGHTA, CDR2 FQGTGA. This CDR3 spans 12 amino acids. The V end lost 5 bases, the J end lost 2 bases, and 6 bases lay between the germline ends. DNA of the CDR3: TGTGCCAGCAGCAATAGCAACACTGAAGCTTTCTTT. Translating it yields CASSNSNTEAFF.

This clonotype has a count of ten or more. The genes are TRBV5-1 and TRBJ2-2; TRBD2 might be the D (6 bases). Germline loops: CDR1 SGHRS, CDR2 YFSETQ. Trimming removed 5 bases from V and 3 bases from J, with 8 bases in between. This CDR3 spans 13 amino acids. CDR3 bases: TGCGCCAGCAGTCGGAGGGACACCGGGGAGCTGTTTTTT. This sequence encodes CASSRRDTGELFF.

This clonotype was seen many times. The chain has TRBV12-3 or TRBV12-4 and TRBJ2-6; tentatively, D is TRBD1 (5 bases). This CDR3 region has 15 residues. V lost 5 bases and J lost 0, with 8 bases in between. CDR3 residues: CASSPQGSGANVLTF. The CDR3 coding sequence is TGTGCCAGCAGTCCCCAGGGCTCTGGGGCCAACGTCCTGACTTTC.

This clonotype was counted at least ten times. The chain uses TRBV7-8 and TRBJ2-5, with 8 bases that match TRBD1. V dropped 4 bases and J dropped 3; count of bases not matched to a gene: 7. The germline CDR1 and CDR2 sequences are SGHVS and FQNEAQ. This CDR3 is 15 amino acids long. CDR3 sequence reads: CASSYYRGAEETQYF. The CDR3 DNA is TGTGCCAGCAGCTATTACAGGGGGGCAGAAGAGACCCAGTACTTC.

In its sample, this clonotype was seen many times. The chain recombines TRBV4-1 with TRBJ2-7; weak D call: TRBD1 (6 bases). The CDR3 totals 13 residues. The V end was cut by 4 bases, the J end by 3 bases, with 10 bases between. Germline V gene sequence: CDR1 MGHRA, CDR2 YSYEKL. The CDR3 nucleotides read TGCGCCAGCAGCCGAGGACAGAACTACGAGCAGTACTTC. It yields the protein CASSRGQNYEQYF.

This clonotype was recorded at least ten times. The CDR3 nucleotides read TGTGCCAGCAGTTTTAGGGGGAGCCAAGAGACCCAGTACTTC. Translation gives CASSFRGSQETQYF. The chain joins TRBV12-3 or TRBV12-4 to TRBJ2-5; D might be TRBD1 (6 bases). There are 14 residues in the CDR3. Trimming took off 3 bases at V and 1 base at J, with 9 bases between the two ends.

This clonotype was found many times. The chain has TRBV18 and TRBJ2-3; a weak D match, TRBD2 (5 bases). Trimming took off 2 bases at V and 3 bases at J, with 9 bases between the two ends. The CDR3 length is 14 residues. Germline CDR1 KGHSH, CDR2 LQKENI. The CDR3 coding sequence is TGTGCCAGCTCACCAAGGGAGAGGACAGATACGCAGTATTTT. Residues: CASSPRERTDTQYF.

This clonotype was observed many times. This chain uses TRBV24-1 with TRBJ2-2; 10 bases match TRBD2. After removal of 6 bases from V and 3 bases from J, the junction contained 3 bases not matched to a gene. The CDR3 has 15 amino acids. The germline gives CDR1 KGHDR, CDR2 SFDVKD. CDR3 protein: CATSSGTSDTGELFF. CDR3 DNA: TGTGCCACCAGTTCCGGGACTAGCGACACCGGGGAGCTGTTTTTT.

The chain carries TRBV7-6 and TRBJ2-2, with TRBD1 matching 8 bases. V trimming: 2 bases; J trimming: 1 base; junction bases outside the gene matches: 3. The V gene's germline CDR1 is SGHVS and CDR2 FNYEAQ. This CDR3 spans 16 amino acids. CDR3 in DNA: TGTGCCAGCAGCTTACTCGGGACAGGGAACACCGGGGAGCTGTTTTTT. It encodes CASSLLGTGNTGELFF.